Sequencing of this T cell receptor (beta chain) was carried out in a study of blood T cell repertoires in COVID-19. Background on the study: Italy, Spain and the United States were the sources of the convalescent and acute COVID-19 samples.

CDR1 is SGHVS, CDR2 FQNEAQ, per germline. Trimming at V came to 1 base and at J to 6 bases, leaving 7 bases not matched to a gene. The CDR3 covers 15 residues. Study processing details: Reference gene primer amplification gave estimated nucleated cell counts. Produced via immunoSEQ multiplex PCR; TCRdb's table is partial and in-frame only. D and trimming were read from the DNA, whereas the V and J calls and clone size are those reported in that table. The data show around 260,000 clones, 80% to 90% seen once. The rearrangement uses TRBV7-8 and TRBJ2-3, with 7 bases matching TRBD1. This receptor was taken from a woman in her thirties or forties who had recovered from COVID-19. Sample: peripheral blood. CDR3 residues: CASSLGPRGSDTQYF. The CDR3 bases are TGTGCCAGCAGCTTAGGTCCCAGGGGGAGTGATACGCAGTATTTT.